This TCR beta chain was recovered during a study of blood T cell repertoires in COVID-19. Study-level background: Sites in the United States, Italy and Spain provided acute and convalescent COVID-19 samples. Sample material is recorded as cDNA or gDNA derived from T cells, B-cell-depleted T cells, or PBMCs.

The method was immunoSEQ multiplex PCR; TCRdb's version includes in-frame clones alone and lacks a portion of them. The data contain over 60,000 clones, more than 80% of them singletons. The V gene end was trimmed by 4 bases and the J gene end by 3 bases; junction bases not matched to a gene: 6. CDR1 is SGHDT, CDR2 YYEEEE, per germline. The CDR3 has 14 residues. The chain carries TRBV5-6 and TRBJ1-1; 7 nucleotides match TRBD1. The source is a woman of 80 years or more with active or convalescent COVID-19. The sample was peripheral blood. This CDR3 reads CASSRVDRDTEAFF. The CDR3 DNA is TGTGCCAGCAGCCGGGTAGACAGGGACACTGAAGCTTTCTTT.